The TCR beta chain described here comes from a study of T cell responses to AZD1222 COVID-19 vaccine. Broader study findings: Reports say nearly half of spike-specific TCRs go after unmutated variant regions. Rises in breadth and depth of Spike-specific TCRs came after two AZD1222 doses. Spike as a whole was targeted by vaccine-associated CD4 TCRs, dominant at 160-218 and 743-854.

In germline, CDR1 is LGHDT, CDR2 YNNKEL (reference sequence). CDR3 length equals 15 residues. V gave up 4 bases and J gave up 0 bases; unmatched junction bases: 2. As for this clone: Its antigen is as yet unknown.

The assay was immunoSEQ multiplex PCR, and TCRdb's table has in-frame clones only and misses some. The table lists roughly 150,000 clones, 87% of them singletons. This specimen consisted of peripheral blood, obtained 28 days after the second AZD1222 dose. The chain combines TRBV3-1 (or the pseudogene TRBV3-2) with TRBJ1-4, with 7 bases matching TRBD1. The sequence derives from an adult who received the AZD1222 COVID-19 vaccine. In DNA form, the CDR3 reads TGTGCCAGCAGCCCTACAGGGGCAACTAATGAAAAACTGTTTTTT. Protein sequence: CASSPTGATNEKLFF.